This T cell receptor beta chain derives from a study of CD8 T cells in ankylosing spondylitis (dated by TCRdb to between 2016 and 2019). Looking at the study overall: To find TCR variants linked to disease, the study profiled T cell receptor beta repertoires in ankylosing spondylitis patients and healthy donors. The full study cohort comprised 25 ankylosing spondylitis patients and 110 or so healthy donors. Peripheral blood samples were taken, and synovial fluid was additionally collected from ankylosing spondylitis patients. The study at large found these results: Some motif variants were previously reported in synovial fluid and blood of reactive arthritis patients, suggesting common disease-initiation mechanisms. A CD8+ phenotype was shown by the disease-linked clones, which were found at relatively low frequencies in peripheral blood. Blood from ankylosing spondylitis patients appeared to be characterized by a TCR beta motif composed of under 10 highly homologous amino acid variants. The disease-linked clones were reported as significantly enriched in matched synovial fluid samples from ankylosing spondylitis patients.

Sequencing relied on an Illumina HiSeq 2500. TCR beta libraries were prepared by quantitative 5'-RACE with molecular barcodes. The authors processed their data as follows. A new computational method, built on a probabilistic model of VDJ rearrangement, was used to identify disease-linked TCR variants. The public sequencing data were trimmed at Q25 with fastp and processed into clonotypes with MiXCR by TCRdb, which kept only in-frame beta chains. Rows matching on CDR3 protein sequence are summarized as one entry with the most common DNA and genes. TCRdb assigned the V and J calls; the authors' analysis was not used. Present in this sample are roughly 69,000 distinct CDR3 sequences, 5.3% of which were seen just once. The top ten clones comprise around 2% of the sample. This clonotype was observed at least ten times. There is no known antigen for this receptor. The record has no base qualities; no much larger clone is one base away.

CDR1 and CDR2 (SGHVS, FQNEAQ) derive from the germline V gene. The CDR3 contains 16 residues, cysteine and phenylalanine counted. Only the CDR3 part of the read is kept: 48 bases, read in frame from the first base. Ends trimmed: V by 2 bases, J by 5 bases; bases unmatched to a gene: 7. The sequenced material came from blood, either unsorted or a sorted T cell fraction (not recorded which). The chain was built from TRBV7-8 and TRBJ2-7; 12 bases in the junction line up with TRBD2. This clonotype was obtained from a male donor with ankylosing spondylitis or in good health (not recorded which). Here is the DNA: TGTGCCAGCAGCTTACTAGCGGGGGGGCCTATGAACGAGCAGTACTTC. Its coded protein is CASSLLAGGPMNEQYF.